This T cell receptor beta chain was sequenced for a study of control samples from healthy donors and cancer patients. The germline CDR1 and CDR2 sequences are LGHDT and YNNKEL (reference sequence). The V and J ends lost 1 base and 2 bases respectively, with 9 bases between them. CDR3 size: 15 residues. Sequencing was performed with immunoSEQ multiplex PCR; in TCRdb, only in-frame clones are kept and a portion is missing. The table lists some 120,000 clones, about 92% of them singletons, with around 0.52% in the top ten. The receptor was isolated from a man aged 80 or over with head and neck cancer. The specimen sequenced was PBMCs. The chain links TRBV3-1 (or the pseudogene TRBV3-2) to TRBJ2-1; TRBD1 is a possible D gene (5 bases). CDR3 DNA sequence: TGTGCCAGCAGCCAAGCAGGGCAAACCTACAATGAGCAGTTCTTC. It translates to CASSQAGQTYNEQFF.